One sample yielded the 5 T cell receptor beta chains listed below, sequenced in a study of blood T cell repertoires in COVID-19 (dated by TCRdb to 2018 to 2020). The library was prepared using the immunoSEQ multiplex PCR assay. The immuneACCESS repertoire file appears here via TCRdb, limited to in-frame rearrangements. These files lack a portion of the clones; in checked studies, under half of the deficit traces to unresolved V genes, and the cause of the others is not known. In all, the sample holds some 80,000 clones, and approximately 85% of those were seen once. The biggest ten clones account for about 5% of the sample. Sequenced input: peripheral blood. All receptors derive from a woman older than 75 with active or convalescent COVID-19.

The CDR3 loop reads CAARASGRIYEQFF. The DNA of the CDR3 is TGTGCAGCGCGGGCTAGCGGGAGAATATATGAGCAGTTCTTC. This sequence joins TRBV27 and TRBJ2-1, with 10 bases aligning to TRBD2. The CDR3 length is 14 residues. The germline V gene encodes CDR1 MNHEY and CDR2 SMNVEV (reference sequence).

This chain uses TRBV7-2 with TRBJ1-1; 7 bases agree with TRBD1. The length of the CDR3 is 14 residues. The V gene's germline CDR1 is SGHTA and CDR2 FQGNSA. Trimming cost V 5 bases and J 7 bases; bases outside gene matches: 10. Written as DNA, the CDR3 is TGTGCCAGCAGCCTAAACCTACAGGGGAATGAAGCTTTCTTT. Translation: CASSLNLQGNEAFF.

The chain uses TRBV7-8 and TRBJ2-1; TRBD2 matches at 15 bases. This CDR3 has 16 residues. Trimming removed 8 bases from V and 7 bases from J; junction bases left unmatched: 9. The germline CDR1 and CDR2 sequences are SGHVS and FQNEAQ. CDR3 protein: CASSPGTSGGRNEQFF. The DNA for the CDR3 is TGTGCCAGCTCTCCCGGGACTAGCGGGGGGAGGAATGAGCAGTTCTTC.

V is TRBV11-2 and J is TRBJ1-5; 7 positions agree with TRBD1. This CDR3 spans 15 amino acids. The germline V gene encodes CDR1 SGHAT and CDR2 FQNNGV. Losses at the gene ends were 0 bases for V and 5 bases for J; bases not matched to a gene: 4. The CDR3 sequence is CASSLEGGPYQPQHF. Written as DNA, the CDR3 is TGTGCCAGCAGCTTAGAAGGGGGCCCCTATCAGCCCCAGCATTTT.

The genes are TRBV4-1 and TRBJ2-3; a weak D match, TRBD2 (6 bases). From germline, CDR1 is MGHRA and CDR2 YSYEKL. The CDR3 is made up of 14 amino acids. V lost 1 base to trimming and J lost 8 bases, with 13 bases between them. CDR3 sequence reads: CASSQVVLGGTQYF. For the CDR3, the DNA is TGCGCCAGCAGCCAAGTGGTTCTCGGGGGTACGCAGTATTTT.